Listed here is a single T cell receptor (beta chain). The antigen is undetermined. Trimming pared 1 base from V and 8 bases from J, leaving 12 bases between. This CDR3 has 15 amino acids. Germline V gene data show CDR1 as SGHVS and CDR2 as FNYEAQ. The data belong to a study of cytomegalovirus exposure and HLA in healthy donors. PCR primers comprised 60 Vbeta and 13 Jbeta primers. TCRdb's copy holds only in-frame clones and misses some; the assay was immunoSEQ multiplex PCR. The sample has about 180,000 clones, more than 75% seen once. The study's findings and limits: Earlier findings revealed that most TCR beta V segments proved productive either about 90% or about 30% of the time. The study labeled around 160 TCR beta chains cytomegalovirus-associated. In presence/absence analyses, roughly uniform sequencing depth across donors was assumed. In a later analysis, specific HLA alleles were associated with approximately 16,000 TCR beta sequences at a 0.05 false discovery rate.

Sequencing was performed on PBMCs. The rearrangement uses TRBV7-6 and TRBJ1-6, with TRBD1 as a possible D gene (6 bases). The TCR originated in a middle-aged man in good health and CMV-seronegative. The CDR3 spells CASSLGQQGYSPLHF. CDR3 sequence (DNA): TGTGCCAGCAGCTTAGGCCAACAGGGATATTCACCCCTCCACTTT.